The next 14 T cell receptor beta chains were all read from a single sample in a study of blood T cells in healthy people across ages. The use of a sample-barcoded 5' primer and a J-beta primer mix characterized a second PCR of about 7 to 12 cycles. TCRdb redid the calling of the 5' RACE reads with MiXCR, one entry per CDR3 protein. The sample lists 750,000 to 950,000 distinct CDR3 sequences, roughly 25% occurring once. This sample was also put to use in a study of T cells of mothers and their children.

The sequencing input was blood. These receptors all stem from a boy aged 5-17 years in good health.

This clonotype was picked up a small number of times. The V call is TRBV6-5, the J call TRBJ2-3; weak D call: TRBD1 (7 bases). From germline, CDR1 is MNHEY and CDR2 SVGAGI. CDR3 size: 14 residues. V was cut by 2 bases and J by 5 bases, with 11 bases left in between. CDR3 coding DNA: TGTGCCAGCAGTTACGTTCAGGGGGGAGATACGCAGTATTTT. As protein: CASSYVQGGDTQYF.

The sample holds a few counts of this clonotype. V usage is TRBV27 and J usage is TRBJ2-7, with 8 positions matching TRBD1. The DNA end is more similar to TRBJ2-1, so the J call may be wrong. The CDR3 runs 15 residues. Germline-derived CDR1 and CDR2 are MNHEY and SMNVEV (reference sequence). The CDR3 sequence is CASSFQGASPNEQFF. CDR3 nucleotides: TGTGCCAGCAGTTTCCAGGGGGCGAGTCCCAATGAGCAGTTCTTC.

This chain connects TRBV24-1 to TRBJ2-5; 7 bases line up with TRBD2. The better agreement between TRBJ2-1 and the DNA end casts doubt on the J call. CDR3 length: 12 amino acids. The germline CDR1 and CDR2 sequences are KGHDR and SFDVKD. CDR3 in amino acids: CATSAAGDEQFF. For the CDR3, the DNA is TGTGCCACCAGTGCCGCGGGGGATGAGCAGTTCTTC.

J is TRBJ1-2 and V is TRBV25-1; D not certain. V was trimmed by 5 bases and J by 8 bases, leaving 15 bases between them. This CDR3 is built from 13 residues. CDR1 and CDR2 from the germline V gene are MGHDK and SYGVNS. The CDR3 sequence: CASSTRALGGYTF. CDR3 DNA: TGTGCCAGCAGTACCCGGGCCCTCGGGGGCTACACCTTC.

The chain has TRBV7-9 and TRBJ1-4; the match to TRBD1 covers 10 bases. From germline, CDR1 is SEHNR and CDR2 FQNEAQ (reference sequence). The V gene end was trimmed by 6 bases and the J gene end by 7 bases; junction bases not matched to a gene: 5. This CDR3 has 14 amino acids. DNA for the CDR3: TGTGCCAGCAGAAGACAGGGGGCGGCTGAAAAACTGTTTTTT. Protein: CASRRQGAAEKLFF.

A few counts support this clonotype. The CDR3 DNA reads TGTGCCAGCAGCTTAAATAGCGGGGGCACAGATACGCAGTATTTT. As protein: CASSLNSGGTDTQYF. The rearrangement joins TRBV7-3 to TRBJ2-3; TRBD2 aligns across 8 bases. J gave up 1 base and V 1 base, and 1 base lay outside the gene matches. Germline assignment: CDR1 SGHTA and CDR2 FQGTGA. The CDR3 contains 15 residues.

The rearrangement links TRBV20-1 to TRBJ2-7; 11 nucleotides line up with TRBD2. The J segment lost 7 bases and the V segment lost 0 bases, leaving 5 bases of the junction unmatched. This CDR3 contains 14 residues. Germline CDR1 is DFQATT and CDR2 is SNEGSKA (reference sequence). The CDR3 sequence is CSARDIAGGQEQYF. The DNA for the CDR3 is TGCAGTGCTAGAGATATAGCGGGGGGGCAAGAGCAGTACTTC.

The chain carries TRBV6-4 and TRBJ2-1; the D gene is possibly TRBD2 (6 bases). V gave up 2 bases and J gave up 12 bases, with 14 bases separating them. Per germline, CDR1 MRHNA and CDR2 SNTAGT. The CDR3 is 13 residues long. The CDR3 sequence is CASSDTGVSVQFF. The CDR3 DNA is TGTGCCAGCAGTGACACGGGAGTAAGTGTGCAGTTCTTC.

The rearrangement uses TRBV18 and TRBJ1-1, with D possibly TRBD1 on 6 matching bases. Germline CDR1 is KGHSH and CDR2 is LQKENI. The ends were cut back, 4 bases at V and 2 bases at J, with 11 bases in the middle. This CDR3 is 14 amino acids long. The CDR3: CASSQGEGNTEAFF. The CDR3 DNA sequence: TGTGCCAGCTCACAGGGGGAAGGAAACACTGAAGCTTTCTTT.

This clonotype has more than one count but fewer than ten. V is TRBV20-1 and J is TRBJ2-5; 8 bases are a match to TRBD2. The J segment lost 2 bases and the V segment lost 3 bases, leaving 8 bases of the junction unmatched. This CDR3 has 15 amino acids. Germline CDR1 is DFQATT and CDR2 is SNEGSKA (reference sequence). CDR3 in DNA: TGCAGTGCTAGCGGCGAGCGGGGGCCGCAAGAGACCCAGTACTTC. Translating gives CSASGERGPQETQYF.

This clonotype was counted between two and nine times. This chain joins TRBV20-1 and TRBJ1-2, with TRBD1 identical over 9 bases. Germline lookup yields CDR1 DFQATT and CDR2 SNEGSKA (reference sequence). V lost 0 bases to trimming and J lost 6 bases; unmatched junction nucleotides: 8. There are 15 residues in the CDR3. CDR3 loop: CSARDENRGRDGYTF. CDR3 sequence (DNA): TGCAGTGCTAGAGATGAAAACAGGGGGCGGGATGGCTACACCTTC.

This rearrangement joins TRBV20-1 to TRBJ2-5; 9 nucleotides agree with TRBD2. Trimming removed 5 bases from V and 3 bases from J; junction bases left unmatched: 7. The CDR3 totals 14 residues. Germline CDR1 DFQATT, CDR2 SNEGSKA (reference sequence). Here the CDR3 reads CSAPRPSGEETQYF. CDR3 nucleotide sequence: TGCAGTGCTCCCAGACCTAGCGGGGAAGAGACCCAGTACTTC.

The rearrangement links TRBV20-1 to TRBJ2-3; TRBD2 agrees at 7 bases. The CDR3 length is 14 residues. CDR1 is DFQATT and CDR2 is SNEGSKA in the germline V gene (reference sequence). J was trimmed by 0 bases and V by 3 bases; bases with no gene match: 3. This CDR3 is CSARTSRSTDTQYF. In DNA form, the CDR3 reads TGCAGTGCTAGGACTAGCCGAAGCACAGATACGCAGTATTTT.

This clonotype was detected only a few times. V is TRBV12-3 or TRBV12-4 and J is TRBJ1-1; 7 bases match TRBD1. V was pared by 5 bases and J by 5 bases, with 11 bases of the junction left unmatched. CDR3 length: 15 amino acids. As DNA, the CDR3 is TGTGCCAGCAGTATTAGGGCGACAGGGATAACTGAAGCTTTCTTT. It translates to CASSIRATGITEAFF.